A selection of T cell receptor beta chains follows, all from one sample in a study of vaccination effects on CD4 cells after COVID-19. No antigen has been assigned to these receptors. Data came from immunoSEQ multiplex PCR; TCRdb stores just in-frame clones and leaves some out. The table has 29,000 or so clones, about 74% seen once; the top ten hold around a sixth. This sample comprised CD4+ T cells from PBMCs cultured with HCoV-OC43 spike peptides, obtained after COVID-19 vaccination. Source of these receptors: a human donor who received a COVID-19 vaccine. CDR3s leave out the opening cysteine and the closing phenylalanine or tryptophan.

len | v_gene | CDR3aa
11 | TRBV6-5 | ACGPRGGSPLH
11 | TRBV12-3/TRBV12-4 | ASSFARQTEAF
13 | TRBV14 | ASSQGTGGAYTIY
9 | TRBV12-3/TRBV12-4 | ASSWSYEQY
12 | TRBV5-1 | ASSFAGESTEAF
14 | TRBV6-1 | ASSVLAGGPTGELF
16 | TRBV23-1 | ASSRPSGSDSGAGELF
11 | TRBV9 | ASSVVPKRGQF
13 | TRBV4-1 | ASSQALAGVDTQY
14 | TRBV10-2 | ASSDFRRERSDTQY
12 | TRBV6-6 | ATGGLGGASIQY
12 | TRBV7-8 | ASSPLNTPYGYT
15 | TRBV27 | ASSPNRDSTFNYGYT
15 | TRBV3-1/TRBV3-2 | ASSPTHTSGRINEQF
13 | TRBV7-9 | ASSLAPDRNTEAF
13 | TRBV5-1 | ASAKTGGLTDTQY
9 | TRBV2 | ATAEEGTQY